These T cell receptor beta chains were read from a single sample in a study of T cell clones after liver transplantation. Only in-frame clones appear in the TCRdb table, and some are missing; sequencing was by immunoSEQ multiplex PCR. The table lists more than 95,000 clones, about 81% of them singletons. The sample in question was CD4+ T cells from blood, obtained before liver transplant. These receptors came from a human donor who received a liver transplant. CDR3s include the opening cysteine and the closing phenylalanine or tryptophan. The D gene is left open where the match is weak. For some rows the clone size is stated as once, few or many, or as a class when expanded; others skip it.

>TRBV9|TRBJ2-2|TRBD2|.
CASSVLSGRPNTGELFF
TGTGCCAGCAGCGTACTTAGCGGGAGGCCAAACACCGGGGAGCTGTTTTTT
>TRBV6-4|TRBJ1-1|.|once
CASRGGTEAFF
TGTGCCAGCAGGGGAGGCACTGAAGCTTTCTTT
>TRBV27|TRBJ2-7|TRBD2|once
CASSFLLGRGPHEQYF
TGTGCCAGCAGTTTTCTTCTGGGGAGGGGCCCCCACGAGCAGTACTTC
>TRBV2|TRBJ2-2|TRBD2|.
CASSDSGLNTGELFF
TGTGCCAGCAGCGATTCGGGACTAAACACCGGGGAGCTGTTTTTT
>TRBV4-3|TRBJ2-7|.|.
CASTILGARLGEQYF
TGCGCCAGCACTATTTTGGGAGCACGCCTGGGGGAGCAGTACTTC
>TRBV20-1|TRBJ2-1|.|.
CSAQSGEGQFF
TGCAGTGCTCAATCGGGAGAGGGGCAGTTCTTC
>TRBV10-3|TRBJ2-5|TRBD1|.
CAISGTDEETQYF
TGTGCCATCAGCGGGACAGATGAAGAGACCCAGTACTTC
>TRBV29-1|TRBJ1-4|.|.
CSAGPGRGSNEKLFF
TGCAGCGCCGGACCCGGGAGGGGGTCCAATGAAAAACTGTTTTTT
>TRBV6-1|TRBJ1-2|TRBD1|.
CASSEPTRTGANYGYTF
TGTGCCAGCAGTGAACCCACCCGGACAGGAGCTAACTATGGCTACACCTTC
>TRBV28|TRBJ2-2|.|.
CASSLFPGVTGELFF
TGTGCCAGCAGTTTATTCCCGGGCGTAACCGGGGAGCTGTTTTTT
>TRBV5-8|TRBJ2-6|.|.
CASSSPVEGPLGANVLTF
TGTGCCAGCAGCTCCCCGGTTGAGGGGCCCCTTGGGGCCAACGTCCTGACTTTC
>TRBV5-6|TRBJ1-1|.|.
CASSFRALGGKTEAFF
TGTGCCAGCAGCTTTAGGGCACTTGGGGGAAAAACTGAAGCTTTCTTT
>TRBV19|TRBJ2-7|TRBD1|.
CASSKDRGREQYF
TGTGCCAGTAGTAAGGACAGGGGGCGCGAGCAGTACTTC
>TRBV5-1|TRBJ1-5|.|.
CASSMGAGSQPQHF
TGCGCCAGCAGCATGGGGGCAGGTAGTCAGCCCCAGCATTTT
>TRBV29-1|TRBJ1-2|TRBD1|.
CSVDRGNGGYTF
TGCAGCGTGGACAGGGGGAACGGTGGCTACACCTTC